The rows below give T cell receptor beta chains drawn from one sample of a study of blood T cells in healthy people across ages. TCRdb redid the calling of the 5' RACE reads with MiXCR, one entry per CDR3 protein. The sample comprises more than 600,000 distinct CDR3 sequences, 20% to 30% of which are singletons, and roughly a tenth rests with the top ten. The sample also formed part of further work on T cells of mothers and their children.

Sequencing input: blood. All receptors come from a boy aged 5-17 years in good health. Both conserved end residues are part of each CDR3.

j_call v_call cdr3_aa
TRBJ2-5 TRBV11-3 CAGSLRSGTSGLQETQYF
TRBJ2-2 TRBV7-2 CASSLAHGSEELFF
. TRBV28 CASSLTFGEGLAYEQYF
TRBJ2-5 TRBV19 CASSTRSGSRLGEETQYF
TRBJ1-6 TRBV12-3/TRBV12-4 CASNKQDSQQSPLHF
TRBJ1-5 TRBV7-2 CASSMELLQPQHF
TRBJ2-7 TRBV11-2 CASSLAGPPSYEQYF
TRBJ1-1 TRBV6-5 CASSYSTGRTEAFF
TRBJ2-3 TRBV7-6 CASSPTSGGATDTQYF
TRBJ1-4 TRBV28 CASSLIWGDEKLFF
TRBJ1-4 TRBV29-1 CSVAAEKLFF
TRBJ2-7 TRBV10-2 CASSEDLAGVFYEQYF
TRBJ2-7 TRBV5-1 CASSVGLAVYEQYF
TRBJ1-1 TRBV7-8 CASSLNDDTEAFF
TRBJ2-7 TRBV7-6 CASSLGAGTDSHEQYF